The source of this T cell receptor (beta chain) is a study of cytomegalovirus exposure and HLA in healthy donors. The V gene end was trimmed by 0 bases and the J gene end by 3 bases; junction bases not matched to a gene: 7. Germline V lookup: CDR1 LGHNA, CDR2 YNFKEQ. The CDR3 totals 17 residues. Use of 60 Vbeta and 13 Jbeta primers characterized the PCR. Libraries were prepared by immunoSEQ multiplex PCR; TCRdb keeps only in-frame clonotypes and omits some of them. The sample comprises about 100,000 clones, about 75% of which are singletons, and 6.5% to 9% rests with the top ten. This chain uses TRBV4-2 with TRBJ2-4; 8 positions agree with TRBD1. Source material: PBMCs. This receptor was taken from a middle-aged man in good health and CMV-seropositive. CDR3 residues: CASSQDQGAFGKNIQYF. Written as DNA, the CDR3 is TGTGCCAGCAGCCAAGATCAGGGGGCGTTTGGCAAAAACATTCAGTACTTC.